This T cell receptor beta chain was identified in a study of cytotoxic CD8 clonotypes in ibrutinib-treated CLL. Points on this clone: What it binds is not known.

The length of the CDR3 is 11 residues. Between the trimmed V and J ends, which lost 4 bases and 5 bases, there was a span of 3 bases. Germline assignment: CDR1 SEHNR and CDR2 FQNEAQ (reference sequence). Study-wide results and caveats: Clonality climbed at ibrutinib response, then dropped toward baseline at progression.

TCRdb's copy holds only in-frame clones and misses some; the assay was immunoSEQ multiplex PCR. The data show around 25,000 clones, approximately 71% seen once. The genes are TRBV7-9 and TRBJ2-1, with D unclear. The sequence was collected from a human donor with chronic lymphocytic leukemia. Sequenced here: PBMCs, sampled at disease progression, from a patient treated with ibrutinib. The CDR3 spells CASSSNNEQFF. CDR3 DNA sequence: TGTGCCAGCAGCTCTAACAATGAGCAGTTCTTC.